A selection of T cell receptor beta chains follows, all from one sample in a study of post-analysis software for immune sequencing data. Using its own MiXCR run on the PCR reads, TCRdb lists one record per CDR3 protein. The table lists roughly 650,000 distinct CDR3 sequences, 59% of them singletons. The source material was blood. The receptors were sampled from a girl aged 2 to 10 with multiple sclerosis. Each CDR3 is given without its conserved first and last residue. Fields, in order: V gene, CDR3 protein.

TRBV27,ASSSWTRGSEKLF
TRBV6-4,ASSDYSGAQF
TRBV7-9,ASRITRRADTQY
TRBV20-1,SAILATSGTNAAKNIQY
TRBV6-5,ASSYSYRNAKSYGYT
TRBV6-6,ASSFSGTPETQY
TRBV10-3,AISRTGRDTEAF
TRBV2,ASSVGQAKNQPQH
TRBV6-6,ASSPGAGAYEQY
TRBV2,ASSASETYNEQF
TRBV29-1,SVAGTENYNEQF
TRBV5-1,ASSLGSSGRTDTQY
TRBV29-1,SVVGTSETYNEQF
TRBV4-1,ASSQVGEGAMNTEAF
TRBV5-6,ASSFRSLSYNEQF
TRBV12-3/TRBV12-4,ASSLSSEDTQY
TRBV4-3,ASSQDSAGGSYNEQF
TRBV9,ASQLHDRPLH
TRBV7-9,ASSSGLAGPIQY
TRBV29-1,SVEEWGQGLNEQY
TRBV3-1,ASSQDTAPGTGGYT
TRBV5-1,ASSSPTGGGENEQF
TRBV6-5,ASRPGLAAYNEQF
TRBV11-2,ASSLVQGRTEAF
TRBV12-3/TRBV12-4,ASLRRVYGYT
TRBV6-4,ASSVEGSDTQY
TRBV4-1,ASSPPGVGSYNEQF
TRBV20-1,SATSGGALGETQY
TRBV4-2,ASSQDPLAATTGELF
TRBV27,ASSLSRGTEAF
TRBV15,ATSRDLRQGGETQY
TRBV12-3/TRBV12-4,ASSPGLTGELF
TRBV11-2,ASSIFQGEGQETQY
TRBV12-5,ASGLGGQGKRKTQY
TRBV7-3,ASSSRQGADLDEQY
TRBV18,ASSPPPGMGETQY
TRBV7-2,ASSLQGRKTQY
TRBV27,ASSPRTGNNYGYT
TRBV7-3,ASSQINTGELF